This record covers a single TCR beta chain. This specimen comes from a study of blood T cell repertoires in COVID-19. Turning to the study itself: T cells, B-cell-depleted T cells, or PBMCs provided the cDNA or gDNA that served as material.

Per the original methods: Nucleated cell number was recorded as an estimate derived from reference gene primer amplification. Generated by immunoSEQ multiplex PCR, the TCRdb table keeps only in-frame clones and is missing some. V and J calls and clone size are copied from that table; D and trimming were computed from the DNA. The sample consists of roughly 520,000 clones, around 89% of them appearing once. Individuals aged about 18 to 90 years were recruited from fewer than 30 US areas. Assignment of participants to cohorts was predicated upon participant-reported clinical history. The material sequenced was PBMCs or T cells enriched from blood (not recorded which). The origin of this receptor is a woman aged 40 to 50 who had recovered from COVID-19.

The CDR3 nucleotides read TGTGCCAGCAGCTTGACCGGGGGGGTACGGAATGAGCAGTTCTTC. Amino acids: CASSLTGGVRNEQFF. The chain combines TRBV5-8 with TRBJ2-1; TRBD2 matches 8 bases. The CDR3 covers 15 residues. V gave up 1 base and J gave up 7 bases; unmatched junction bases: 7. CDR1 SGHTS and CDR2 YDEGEE come from the germline V gene.